This T cell receptor beta chain comes out of a study of blood T cell repertoires in COVID-19. Per the germline V gene, CDR1 is LGHDT and CDR2 is YNNKEL (reference sequence). The CDR3 is made up of 16 amino acids. V dropped 2 bases and J dropped 5 bases, with 13 bases sitting between them. This table comes from immunoSEQ multiplex PCR, and its TCRdb copy is limited to in-frame clones, with some not included. The table includes 68,000 or so clones, 60% to 85% detected once. This TCR came from a human donor in a cohort sampled during active COVID-19. The sequenced sample consisted of peripheral blood. V is TRBV3-1 (or the pseudogene TRBV3-2) and J is TRBJ1-6; D remains ambiguous. CDR3 sequence reads: CASSQFAQRNNSPLHF. CDR3 nucleotides: TGTGCCAGCAGCCAATTCGCGCAGCGCAATAATTCACCCCTCCACTTT.